Here is one T cell receptor beta chain with its context. Antigen unknown. The sample originates from a study of cytomegalovirus exposure and HLA in healthy donors. Study-wide results and limits: Using the classifier, cytomegalovirus status was reportedly diagnosed with high specificity and sensitivity. Upon later analysis, TCR association rates were observed to vary by HLA locus, being highest for DRB1 and lowest for HLA-C.

The V end lost 2 bases, the J end lost 0 bases, and 14 bases lay between the germline ends. Germline loops: CDR1 SNHLY, CDR2 FYNNEI. CDR3 length: 18 amino acids. Both 60 Vbeta primers and 13 Jbeta primers went into the PCR. Sequencing was performed with immunoSEQ multiplex PCR; in TCRdb, only in-frame clones are kept and a portion is missing. The data show about 230,000 clones, roughly 78% seen once. The study sampled nominally healthy donors, though unrecorded immune exposures were likely. Sequences were obtained from PBMCs. The TCR sequence derives from a boy between 10 and 17 years old in good health and CMV-seronegative. The rearrangement joins TRBV2 to TRBJ1-6; D might be TRBD1 (6 bases). The CDR3 nucleotides read TGTGCCAGCAGTGAATTGGGGGCTAGGAGCTCCTATAATTCACCCCTCCACTTT. Amino acids: CASSELGARSSYNSPLHF.